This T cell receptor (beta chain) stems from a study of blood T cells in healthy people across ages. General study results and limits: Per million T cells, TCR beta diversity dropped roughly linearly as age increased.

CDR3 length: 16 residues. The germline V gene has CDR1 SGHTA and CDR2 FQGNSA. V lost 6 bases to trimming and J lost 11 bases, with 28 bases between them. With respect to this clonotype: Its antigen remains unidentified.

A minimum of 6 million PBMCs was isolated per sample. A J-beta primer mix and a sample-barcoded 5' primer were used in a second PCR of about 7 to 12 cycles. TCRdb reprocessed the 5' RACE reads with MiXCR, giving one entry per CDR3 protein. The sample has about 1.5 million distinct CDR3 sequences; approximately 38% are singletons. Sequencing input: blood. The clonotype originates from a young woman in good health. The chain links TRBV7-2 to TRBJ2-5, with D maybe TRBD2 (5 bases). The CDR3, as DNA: TGTGCCAGCAGACTAGGGAGTCTAACCCCGCGGAATGAGCAGTACTTC. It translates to CASRLGSLTPRNEQYF.